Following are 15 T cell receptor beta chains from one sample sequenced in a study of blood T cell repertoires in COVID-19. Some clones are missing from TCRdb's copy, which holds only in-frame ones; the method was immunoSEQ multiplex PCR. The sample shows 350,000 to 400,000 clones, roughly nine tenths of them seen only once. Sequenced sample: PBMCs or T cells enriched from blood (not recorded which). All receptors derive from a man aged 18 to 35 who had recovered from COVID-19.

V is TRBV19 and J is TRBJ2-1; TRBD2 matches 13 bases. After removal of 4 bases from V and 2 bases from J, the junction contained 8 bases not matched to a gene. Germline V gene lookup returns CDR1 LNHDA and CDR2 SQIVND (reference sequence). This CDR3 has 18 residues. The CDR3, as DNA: TGTGCCAGTAGTAGCCGAGGGACTAGCGGGAATACCTACAATGAGCAGTTCTTC. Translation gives CASSSRGTSGNTYNEQFF.

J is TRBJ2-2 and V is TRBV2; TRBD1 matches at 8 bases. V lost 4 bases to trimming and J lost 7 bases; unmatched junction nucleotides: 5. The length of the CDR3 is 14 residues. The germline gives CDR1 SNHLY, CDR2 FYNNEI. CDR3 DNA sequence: TGTGCCAGCAGTGTCAGGGGGCAGAACGGGGAGCTGTTTTTT. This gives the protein CASSVRGQNGELFF.

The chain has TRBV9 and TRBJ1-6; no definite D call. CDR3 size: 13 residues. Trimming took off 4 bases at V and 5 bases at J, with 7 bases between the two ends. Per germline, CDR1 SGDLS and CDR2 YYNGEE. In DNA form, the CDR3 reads TGTGCCAGCAGCTCACAGAATAATTCACCCCTCCACTTT. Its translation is CASSSQNNSPLHF.

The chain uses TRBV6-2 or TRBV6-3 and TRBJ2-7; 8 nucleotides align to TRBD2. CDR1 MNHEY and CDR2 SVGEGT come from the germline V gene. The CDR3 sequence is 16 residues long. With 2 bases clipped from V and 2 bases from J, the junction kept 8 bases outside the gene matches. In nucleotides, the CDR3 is TGTGCCAGCAGTTACGGCGGGGGGCCCCTTCCCTACGAGCAGTACTTC. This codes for CASSYGGGPLPYEQYF.

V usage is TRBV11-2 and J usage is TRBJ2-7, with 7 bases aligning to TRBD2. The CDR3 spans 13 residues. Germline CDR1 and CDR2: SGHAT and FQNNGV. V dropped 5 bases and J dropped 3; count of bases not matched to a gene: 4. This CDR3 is CASSPRDYYEQYF. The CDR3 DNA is TGTGCCAGCAGCCCACGGGACTACTACGAGCAGTACTTC.

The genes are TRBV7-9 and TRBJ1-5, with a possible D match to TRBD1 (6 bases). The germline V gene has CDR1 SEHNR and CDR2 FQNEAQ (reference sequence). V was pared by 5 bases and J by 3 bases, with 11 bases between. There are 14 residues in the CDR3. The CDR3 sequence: CASSRRQDNQPQHF. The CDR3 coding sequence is TGTGCCAGCAGCCGTCGACAGGACAATCAGCCCCAGCATTTT.

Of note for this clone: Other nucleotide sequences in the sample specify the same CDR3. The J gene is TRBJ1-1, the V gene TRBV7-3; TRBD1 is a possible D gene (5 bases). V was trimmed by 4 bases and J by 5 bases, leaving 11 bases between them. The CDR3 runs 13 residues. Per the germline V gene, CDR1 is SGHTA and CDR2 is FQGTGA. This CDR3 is CASSSQGGTEAFF. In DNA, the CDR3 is TGTGCCAGCAGCTCTCAGGGAGGTACTGAAGCTTTCTTT.

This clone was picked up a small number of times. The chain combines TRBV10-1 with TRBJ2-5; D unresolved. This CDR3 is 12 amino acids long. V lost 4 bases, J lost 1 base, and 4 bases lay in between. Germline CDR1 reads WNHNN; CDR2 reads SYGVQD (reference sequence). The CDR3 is CASSAGQETQYF. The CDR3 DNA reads TGCGCCAGCAGTGCGGGCCAAGAGACCCAGTACTTC.

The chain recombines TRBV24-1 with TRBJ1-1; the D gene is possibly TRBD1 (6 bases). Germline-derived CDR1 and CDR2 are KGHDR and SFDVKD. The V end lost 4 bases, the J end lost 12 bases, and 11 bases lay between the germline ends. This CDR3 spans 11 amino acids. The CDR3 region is CATSEQGRTFF. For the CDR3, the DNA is TGTGCCACCAGTGAACAGGGAAGGACTTTCTTT.

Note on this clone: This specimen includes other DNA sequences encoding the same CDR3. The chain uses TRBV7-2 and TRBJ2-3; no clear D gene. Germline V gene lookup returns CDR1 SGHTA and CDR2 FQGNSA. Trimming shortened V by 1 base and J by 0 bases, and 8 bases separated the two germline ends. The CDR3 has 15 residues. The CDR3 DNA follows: TGTGCCAGCAGCTTAGGCGGAGTTAGCACAGATACGCAGTATTTT. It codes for CASSLGGVSTDTQYF.

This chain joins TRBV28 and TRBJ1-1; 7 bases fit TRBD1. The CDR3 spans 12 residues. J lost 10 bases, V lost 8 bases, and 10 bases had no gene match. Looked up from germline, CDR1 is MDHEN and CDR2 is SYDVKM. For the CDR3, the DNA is TGTGCCAGCTCGGGACAGCCCAAAGGAGCTTTCTTT. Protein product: CASSGQPKGAFF.

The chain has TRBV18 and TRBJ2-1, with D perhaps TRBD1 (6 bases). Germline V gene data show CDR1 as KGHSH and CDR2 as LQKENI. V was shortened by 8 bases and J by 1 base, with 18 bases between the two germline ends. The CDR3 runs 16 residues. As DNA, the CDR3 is TGTGCCAGCGGCCTGTCAGGGGTTGGATCCTACAATGAGCAGTTCTTC. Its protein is CASGLSGVGSYNEQFF.

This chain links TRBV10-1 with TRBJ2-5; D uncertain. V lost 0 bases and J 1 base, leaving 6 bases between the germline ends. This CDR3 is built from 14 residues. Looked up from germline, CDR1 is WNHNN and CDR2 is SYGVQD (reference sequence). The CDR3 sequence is CASSESGPQETQYF. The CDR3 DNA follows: TGCGCCAGCAGTGAGTCGGGCCCCCAAGAGACCCAGTACTTC.

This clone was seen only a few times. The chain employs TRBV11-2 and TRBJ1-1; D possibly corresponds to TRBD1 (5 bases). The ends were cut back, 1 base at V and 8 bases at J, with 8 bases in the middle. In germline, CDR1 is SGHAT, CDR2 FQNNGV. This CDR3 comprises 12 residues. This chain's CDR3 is CASSLGRQEAFF. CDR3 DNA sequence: TGTGCCAGCAGCTTAGGGAGACAGGAAGCTTTCTTT.

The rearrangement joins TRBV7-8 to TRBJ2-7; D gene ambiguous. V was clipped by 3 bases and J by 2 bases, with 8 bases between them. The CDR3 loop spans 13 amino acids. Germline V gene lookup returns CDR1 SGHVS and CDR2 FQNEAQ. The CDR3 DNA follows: TGTGCCAGCAGCTTGCACAGTGCCTACGAGCAGTACTTC. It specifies CASSLHSAYEQYF.